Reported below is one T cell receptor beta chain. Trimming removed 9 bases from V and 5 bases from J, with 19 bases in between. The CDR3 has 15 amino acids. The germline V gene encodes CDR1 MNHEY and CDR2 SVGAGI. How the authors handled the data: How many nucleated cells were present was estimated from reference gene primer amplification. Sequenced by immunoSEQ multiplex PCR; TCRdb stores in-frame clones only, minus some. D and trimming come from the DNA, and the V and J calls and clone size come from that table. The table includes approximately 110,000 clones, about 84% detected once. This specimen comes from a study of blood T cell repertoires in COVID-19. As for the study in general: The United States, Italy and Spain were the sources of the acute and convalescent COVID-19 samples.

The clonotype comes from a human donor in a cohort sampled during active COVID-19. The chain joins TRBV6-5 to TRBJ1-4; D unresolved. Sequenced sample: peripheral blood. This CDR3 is CASSEIGRANEKLFF. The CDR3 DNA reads TGTGCCAGTTCCGAAATCGGGAGGGCAAATGAAAAACTGTTTTTT.